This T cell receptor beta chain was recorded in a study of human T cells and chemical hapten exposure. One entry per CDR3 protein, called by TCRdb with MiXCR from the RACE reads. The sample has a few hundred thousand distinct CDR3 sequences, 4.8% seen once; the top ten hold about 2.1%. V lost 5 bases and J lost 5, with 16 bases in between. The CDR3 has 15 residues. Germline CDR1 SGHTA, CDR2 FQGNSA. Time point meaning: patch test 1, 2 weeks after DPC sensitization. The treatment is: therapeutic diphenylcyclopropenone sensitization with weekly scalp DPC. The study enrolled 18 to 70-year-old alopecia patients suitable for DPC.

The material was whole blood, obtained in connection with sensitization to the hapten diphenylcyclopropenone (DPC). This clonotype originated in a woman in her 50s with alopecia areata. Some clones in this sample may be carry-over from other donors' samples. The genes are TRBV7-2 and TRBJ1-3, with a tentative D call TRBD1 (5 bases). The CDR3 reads CASSPRGTPRNTIYF. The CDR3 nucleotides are TGTGCCAGCAGCCCGCGGGGGACCCCCCGAAACACCATATATTTT.